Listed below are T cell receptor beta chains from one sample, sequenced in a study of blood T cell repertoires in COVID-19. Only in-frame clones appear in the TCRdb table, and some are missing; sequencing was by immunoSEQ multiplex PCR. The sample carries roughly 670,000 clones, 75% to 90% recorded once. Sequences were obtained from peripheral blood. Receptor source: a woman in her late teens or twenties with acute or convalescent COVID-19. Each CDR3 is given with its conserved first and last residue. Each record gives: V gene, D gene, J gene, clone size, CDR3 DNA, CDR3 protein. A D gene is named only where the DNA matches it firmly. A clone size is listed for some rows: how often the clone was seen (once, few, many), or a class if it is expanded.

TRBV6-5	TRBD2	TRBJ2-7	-	TGTGCCAGCAGTTACGACGTCTGGCGGGGGTACTACGAGCAGTACTTC	CASSYDVWRGYYEQYF
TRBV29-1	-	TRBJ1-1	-	TGCAGCGTTGGGTCGGGGAACACTGAAGCTTTCTTT	CSVGSGNTEAFF
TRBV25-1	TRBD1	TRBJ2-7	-	TGTGCCAGCCAGCCCGGGACAGGGTTCTCCTACGAGCAGTACTTC	CASQPGTGFSYEQYF
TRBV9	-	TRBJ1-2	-	TGTGCCAGCAGCGCCGAGGACAGACTTAACTATGGCTACACCTTC	CASSAEDRLNYGYTF
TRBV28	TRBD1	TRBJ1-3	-	TGTGCCAGCAAAAGGCCCTGGGACAGGGGCTCTGGAAACACCATATATTTT	CASKRPWDRGSGNTIYF
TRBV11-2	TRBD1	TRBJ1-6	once	TGTGCCAGCAGCTTATTTTATGGGGACAGGGTCCCCTATAATTCACCCCTCCACTTT	CASSLFYGDRVPYNSPLHF
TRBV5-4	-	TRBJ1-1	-	TGTGCCAGCAGCCACCAACAGGGTTCGGGAAACACTGAAGCTTTCTTT	CASSHQQGSGNTEAFF
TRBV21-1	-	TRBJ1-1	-	TGTGCCAGCACTTCTAATCTTCCACAGGGGGGAGGGACTGAAGCTTTCTTT	CASTSNLPQGGGTEAFF
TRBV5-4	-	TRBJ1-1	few	TGTGCCAGCAGCTTGTCCCCGGGGCGGGGGGACACTGAAGCTTTCTTT	CASSLSPGRGDTEAFF
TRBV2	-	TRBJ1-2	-	TGTGCCAGCAGTGATGCGGTTAGGCCGGGCTACACCTTC	CASSDAVRPGYTF
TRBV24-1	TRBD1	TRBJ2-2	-	TGTGCCACCAGTGTCGGGACAGGGAACACCGGGGAGCTGTTTTTT	CATSVGTGNTGELFF
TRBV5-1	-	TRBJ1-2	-	TGCGCCAGCAGCGCGGGCCGGCTCTATGGCTACACCTTC	CASSAGRLYGYTF
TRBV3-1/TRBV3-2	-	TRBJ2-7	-	TGTGCCAGCAGCCACGATTTTCGCGCCTACGAGCAGTACTTC	CASSHDFRAYEQYF
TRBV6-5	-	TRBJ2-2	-	TGTGCCAGCCGAGGGCGACCGAACACCGGGGAGCTGTTTTTT	CASRGRPNTGELFF
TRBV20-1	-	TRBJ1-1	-	TGCGCCTTATATGGCGGCACTGAAGCTTTCTTT	CALYGGTEAFF
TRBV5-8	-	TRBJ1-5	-	TGTGCCAGCAGCCCGAGCCTTAATAGCAATCAGCCCCAGCATTTT	CASSPSLNSNQPQHF
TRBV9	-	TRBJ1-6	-	TGTGCCAGCAGCGGTCCAGGAGACGGGATTTCTAATTCACCCCTCCACTTT	CASSGPGDGISNSPLHF
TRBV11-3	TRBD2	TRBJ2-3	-	TGTGCCAGCAGCTCCCTAGCGGGGGGGACGCAGTATTTT	CASSSLAGGTQYF
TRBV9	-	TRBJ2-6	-	TGTGCCAGCAGCGTAGTACGGGCTGGGGCCAACGTCCTGACTTTC	CASSVVRAGANVLTF
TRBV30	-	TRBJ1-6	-	TGTGCCTATCGGGACACCGGTCGACTGTATAATTCACCCCTCCACTTT	CAYRDTGRLYNSPLHF
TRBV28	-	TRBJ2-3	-	TGTGCCAGCAGCCCGAGCACAGATACGCAGTATTTT	CASSPSTDTQYF
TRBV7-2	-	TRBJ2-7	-	TGTGCCAGCAGCTTAGAGGGGGGGCTTTCCGAGCAGTACTTC	CASSLEGGLSEQYF
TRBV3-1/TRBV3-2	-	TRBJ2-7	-	TGTGCCAGCAGCCAAGATGGAGGCGAGCAGTACTTC	CASSQDGGEQYF
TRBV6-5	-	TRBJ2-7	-	TGTGCCAGCAGGACCTCCGGGACAACTTTCAGCGAGCAGTACTTC	CASRTSGTTFSEQYF
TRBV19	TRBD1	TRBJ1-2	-	TGTGCCAGTAGTATAGTCGGGACAGCCCTAGCTAACTATGGCTACACCTTC	CASSIVGTALANYGYTF
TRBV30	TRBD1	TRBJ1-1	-	TGTGCCTGGAGTGGGGGACAGGACTCTGAAGCTTTCTTT	CAWSGGQDSEAFF
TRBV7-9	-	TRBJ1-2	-	TGTGCCAGCAGCTTACGAGGGTCGGGACGGGAGGGCGGCGGCTACACCTTC	CASSLRGSGREGGGYTF
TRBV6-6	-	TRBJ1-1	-	TGTGCCAGCAGCGGGGGTTCCGACACTGAAGCTTTCTTT	CASSGGSDTEAFF
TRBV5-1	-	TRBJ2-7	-	TGCGCCAGCGGTCAGGAAAACAACTACGAGCAGTACTTC	CASGQENNYEQYF
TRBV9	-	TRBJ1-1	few	TGTGCCAGCAGCGTAGGGGCCGTGAACACTGAAGCTTTCTTT	CASSVGAVNTEAFF
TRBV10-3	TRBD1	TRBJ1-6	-	TGTGCCATCAGGGGGGACAGGGCCAATTCACCCCTCCACTTT	CAIRGDRANSPLHF
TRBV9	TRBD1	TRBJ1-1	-	TGTGCCAGCAGCGCGGAAGGGGGCAGTAGGGCTGAAGCTTTCTTT	CASSAEGGSRAEAFF
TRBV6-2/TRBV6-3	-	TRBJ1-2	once	TGTGCCAGCAGTTATGGGAGTAAGGTTCAAGGCTACACCTTC	CASSYGSKVQGYTF
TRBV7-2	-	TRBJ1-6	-	TGTGCCAGCAGCTCCAGGACATACCATTCACCCCTCCACTTT	CASSSRTYHSPLHF
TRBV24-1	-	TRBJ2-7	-	TGTGCCACCAGTGCGGCAGGGCCCTACGAGCAGTACTTC	CATSAAGPYEQYF
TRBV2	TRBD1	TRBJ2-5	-	TGTGCCAGCAGTGGACAGGGGCTAGCTGAGACCCAGTACTTC	CASSGQGLAETQYF
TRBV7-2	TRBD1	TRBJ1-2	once	TGTGCCAGCAGCTTAAATCGACACTTCCGGGACAGGAGGGGCTATGGCTACACCTTC	CASSLNRHFRDRRGYGYTF
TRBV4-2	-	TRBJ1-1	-	TGTGCCAGCAGCCAAGGTCAGGGGTCCGGTGAAGCTTTCTTT	CASSQGQGSGEAFF
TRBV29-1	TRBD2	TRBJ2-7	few	TGCAGCGTTAGGGAGGGTTCCCCCTACGAGCAGTACTTC	CSVREGSPYEQYF
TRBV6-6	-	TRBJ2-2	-	TGTGCCAGCCGAACTAGTACCCCCACCGGGGAGCTGTTTTTT	CASRTSTPTGELFF
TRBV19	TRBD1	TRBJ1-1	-	TGTGCCAGTAGTCCAGGACAGGGGTTCACTGAAGCTTTCTTT	CASSPGQGFTEAFF
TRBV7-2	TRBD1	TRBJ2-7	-	TGTGCCAGCAGCGAGGGACAGGGCAAATACTTC	CASSEGQGKYF
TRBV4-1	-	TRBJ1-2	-	TGCGCCAGCAGCCAAGATCCGGCCGGGGGGCGTCGGGGCTACACCTTC	CASSQDPAGGRRGYTF
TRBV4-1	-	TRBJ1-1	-	TGCGCCAGCAGCCAAGAATACGAACAGGGCGAGGGGAACACTGAAGCTTTCTTT	CASSQEYEQGEGNTEAFF
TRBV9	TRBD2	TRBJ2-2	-	TGTGCCAGCAGCCCACGGGGGGGCGACGGGGAGCTGTTTTTT	CASSPRGGDGELFF
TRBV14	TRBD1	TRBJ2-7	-	TGTGCCAGCAGCCAAGAGACAGGGTCGGCCTACGAGCAGTACTTC	CASSQETGSAYEQYF